This TCR beta chain was retrieved from a study of blood T cell repertoires in COVID-19. Study-wide background: Acute-phase and convalescent COVID-19 samples originated in the United States, Italy and Spain. The cDNA or gDNA used as material had been derived from T cells, B-cell-depleted T cells, or PBMCs.

Study processing details: Quantification of nucleated cells was approximated via reference gene primer amplification. Sequenced by immunoSEQ multiplex PCR; TCRdb stores in-frame clones only, minus some. The DNA was the basis for D and trimming; V, J and clone size are from that table. The data hold approximately 220,000 clones, with 70% to 90% observed a single time. This TCR came from a man aged 40-50 years with acute or convalescent COVID-19. The sequencing sample was made of peripheral blood.

The DNA for the CDR3 is TGTGCCAGCACAGGGGGTATCGTGAACACTGAAGCTTTCTTT. Protein product: CASTGGIVNTEAFF. The rearrangement uses TRBV7-9 and TRBJ1-1; 7 nucleotides line up with TRBD1. CDR1 SEHNR and CDR2 FQNEAQ come from the germline V gene (reference sequence). The CDR3 extends over 14 amino acids. V lost 7 bases to trimming and J lost 0 bases; unmatched junction nucleotides: 5.